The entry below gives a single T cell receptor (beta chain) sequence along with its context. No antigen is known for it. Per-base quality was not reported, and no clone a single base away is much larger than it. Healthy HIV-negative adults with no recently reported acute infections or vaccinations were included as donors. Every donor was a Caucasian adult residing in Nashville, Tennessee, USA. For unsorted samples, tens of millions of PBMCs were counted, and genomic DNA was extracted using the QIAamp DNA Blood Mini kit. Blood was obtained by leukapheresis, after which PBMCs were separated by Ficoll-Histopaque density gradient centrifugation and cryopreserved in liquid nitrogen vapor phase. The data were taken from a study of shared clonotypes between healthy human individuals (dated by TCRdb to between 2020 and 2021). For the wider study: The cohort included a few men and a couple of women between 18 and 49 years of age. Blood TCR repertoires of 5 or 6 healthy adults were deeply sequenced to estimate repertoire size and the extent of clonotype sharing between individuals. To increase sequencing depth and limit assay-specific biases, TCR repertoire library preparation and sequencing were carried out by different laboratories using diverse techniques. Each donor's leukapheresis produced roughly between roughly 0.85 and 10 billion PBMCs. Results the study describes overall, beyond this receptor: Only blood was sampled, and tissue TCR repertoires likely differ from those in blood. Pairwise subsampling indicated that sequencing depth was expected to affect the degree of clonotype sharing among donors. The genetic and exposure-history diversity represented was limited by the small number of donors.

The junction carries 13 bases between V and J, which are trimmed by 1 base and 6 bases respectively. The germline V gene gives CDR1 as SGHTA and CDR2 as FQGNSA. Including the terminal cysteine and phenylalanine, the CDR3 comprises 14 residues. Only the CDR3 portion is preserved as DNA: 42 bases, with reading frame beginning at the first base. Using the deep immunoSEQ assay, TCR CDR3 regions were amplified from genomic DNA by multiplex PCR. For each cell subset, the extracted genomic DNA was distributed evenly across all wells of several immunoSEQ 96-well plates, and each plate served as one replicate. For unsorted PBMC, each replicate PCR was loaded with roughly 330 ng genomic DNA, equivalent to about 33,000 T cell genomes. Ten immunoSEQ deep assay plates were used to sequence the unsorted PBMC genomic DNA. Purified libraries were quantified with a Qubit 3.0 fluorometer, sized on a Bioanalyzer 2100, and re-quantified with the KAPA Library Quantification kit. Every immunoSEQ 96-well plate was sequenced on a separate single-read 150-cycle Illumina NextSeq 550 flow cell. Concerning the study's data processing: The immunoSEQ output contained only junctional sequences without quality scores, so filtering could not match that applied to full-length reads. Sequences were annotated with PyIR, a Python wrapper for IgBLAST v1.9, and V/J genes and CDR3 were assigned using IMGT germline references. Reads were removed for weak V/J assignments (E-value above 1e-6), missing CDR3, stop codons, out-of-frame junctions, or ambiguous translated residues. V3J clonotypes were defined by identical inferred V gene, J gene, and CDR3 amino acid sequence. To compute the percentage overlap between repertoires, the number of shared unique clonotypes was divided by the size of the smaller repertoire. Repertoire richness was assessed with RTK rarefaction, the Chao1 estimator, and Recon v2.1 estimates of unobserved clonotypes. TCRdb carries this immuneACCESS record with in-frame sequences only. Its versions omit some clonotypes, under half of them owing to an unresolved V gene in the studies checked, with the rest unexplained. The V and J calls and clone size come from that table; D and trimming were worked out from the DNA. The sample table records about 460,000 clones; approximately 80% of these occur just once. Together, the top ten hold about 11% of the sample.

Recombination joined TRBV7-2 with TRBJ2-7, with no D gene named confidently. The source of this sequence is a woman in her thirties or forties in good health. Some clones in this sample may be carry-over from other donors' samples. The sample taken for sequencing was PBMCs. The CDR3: CASSLVDWAGEQYF. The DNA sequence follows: TGTGCCAGCAGCTTAGTAGATTGGGCTGGCGAGCAGTACTTC.